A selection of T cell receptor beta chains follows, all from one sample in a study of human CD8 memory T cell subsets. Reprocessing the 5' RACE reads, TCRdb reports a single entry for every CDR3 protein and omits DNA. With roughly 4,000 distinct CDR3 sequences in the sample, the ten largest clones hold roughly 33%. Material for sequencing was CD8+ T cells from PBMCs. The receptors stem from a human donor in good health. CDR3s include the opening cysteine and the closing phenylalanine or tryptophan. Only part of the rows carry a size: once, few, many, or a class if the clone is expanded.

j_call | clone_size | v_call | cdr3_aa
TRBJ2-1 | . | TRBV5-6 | CASSPSGNEQFF
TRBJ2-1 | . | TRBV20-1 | CSGTSGSNEQFF
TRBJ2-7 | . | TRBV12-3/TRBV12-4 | CASSFLVGEQYF
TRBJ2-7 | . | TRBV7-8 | CASSVHRGPSYEQYF
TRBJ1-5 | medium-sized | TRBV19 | CASSIEPIGQSDQPQHF
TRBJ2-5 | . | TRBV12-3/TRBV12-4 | CASRGGRQETQYF
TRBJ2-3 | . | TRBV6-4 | CASSDSAIDTQYF
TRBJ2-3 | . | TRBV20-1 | CSAPLAVTDTQYF
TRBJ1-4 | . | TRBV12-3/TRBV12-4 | CASSSTGGREKLFF
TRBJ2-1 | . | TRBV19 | CASSILIAGVGEQFF